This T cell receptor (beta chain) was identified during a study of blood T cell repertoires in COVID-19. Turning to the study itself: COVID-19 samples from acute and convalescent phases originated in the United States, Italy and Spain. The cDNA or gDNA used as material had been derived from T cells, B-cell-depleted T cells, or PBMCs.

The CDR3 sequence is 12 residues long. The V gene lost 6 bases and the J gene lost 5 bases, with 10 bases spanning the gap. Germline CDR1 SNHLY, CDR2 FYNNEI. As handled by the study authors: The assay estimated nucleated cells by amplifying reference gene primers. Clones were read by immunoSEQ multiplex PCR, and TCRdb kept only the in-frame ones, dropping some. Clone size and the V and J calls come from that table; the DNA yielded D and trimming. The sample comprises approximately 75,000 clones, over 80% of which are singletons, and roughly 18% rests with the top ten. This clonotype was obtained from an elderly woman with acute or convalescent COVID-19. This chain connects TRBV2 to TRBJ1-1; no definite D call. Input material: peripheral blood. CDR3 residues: CASRGSGTEAFF. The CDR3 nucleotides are TGTGCCAGCAGGGGTTCGGGGACTGAAGCTTTCTTT.